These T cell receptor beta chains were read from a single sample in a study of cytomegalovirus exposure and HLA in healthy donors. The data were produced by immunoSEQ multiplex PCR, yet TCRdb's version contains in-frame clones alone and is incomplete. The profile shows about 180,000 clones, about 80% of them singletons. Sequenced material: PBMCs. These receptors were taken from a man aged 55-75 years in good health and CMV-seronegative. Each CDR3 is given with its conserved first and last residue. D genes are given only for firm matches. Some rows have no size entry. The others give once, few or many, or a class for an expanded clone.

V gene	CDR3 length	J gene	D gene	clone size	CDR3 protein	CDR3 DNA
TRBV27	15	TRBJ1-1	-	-	CASSAEGPWDTEAFF	TGTGCCAGCAGTGCCGAGGGCCCGTGGGACACTGAAGCTTTCTTT
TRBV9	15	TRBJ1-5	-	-	CASSVGGRSEGPQHF	TGTGCCAGCAGCGTAGGAGGCAGATCCGAAGGGCCCCAGCATTTT
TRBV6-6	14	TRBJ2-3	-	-	CASSLRSRTDTQYF	TGTGCCAGCAGTTTGCGTTCCCGCACAGATACGCAGTATTTT
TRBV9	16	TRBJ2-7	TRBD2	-	CASSVASAGGSYEQYF	TGTGCCAGCAGCGTAGCTTCTGCGGGGGGGTCCTACGAGCAGTACTTC
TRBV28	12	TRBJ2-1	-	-	CASSRQYNEQFF	TGTGCCAGCAGTCGACAGTACAATGAGCAGTTCTTC
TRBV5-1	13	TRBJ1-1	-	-	CASTTQGNTEAFF	TGCGCCAGCACCACTCAGGGGAACACTGAAGCTTTCTTT
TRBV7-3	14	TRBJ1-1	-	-	CASSLRSKDTEAFF	TGTGCCAGCAGCTTAAGGTCTAAAGACACTGAAGCTTTCTTT
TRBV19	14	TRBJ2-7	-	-	CASSIRAGSYEQYF	TGTGCCAGTAGTATCAGGGCAGGGTCCTACGAGCAGTACTTC
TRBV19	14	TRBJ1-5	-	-	CASSTSGGNQPQHF	TGTGCCAGTAGTACCTCAGGGGGCAATCAGCCCCAGCATTTT
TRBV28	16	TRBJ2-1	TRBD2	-	CASSLLQGGVYNEQFF	TGTGCCAGCAGTTTGTTGCAGGGAGGGGTCTACAATGAGCAGTTCTTC
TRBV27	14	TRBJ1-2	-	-	CASSFDGDLNGYTF	TGTGCCAGCAGTTTTGACGGGGATCTTAATGGCTACACCTTC
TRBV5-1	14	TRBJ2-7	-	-	CASSLQLAPYEQYF	TGCGCCAGCAGCTTGCAACTAGCCCCCTACGAGCAGTACTTC
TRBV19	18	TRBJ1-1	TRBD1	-	CASSIDDRGHGLNTEAFF	TGTGCCAGTAGTATAGACGACAGGGGGCATGGTTTGAACACTGAAGCTTTCTTT
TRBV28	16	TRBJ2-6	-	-	CASSFMTNSGANVLTF	TGTGCCAGCAGTTTTATGACTAACTCTGGGGCCAACGTCCTGACTTTC
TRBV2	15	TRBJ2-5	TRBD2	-	CASKGTSGGEETQYF	TGTGCCAGCAAAGGGACTAGCGGGGGGGAAGAGACCCAGTACTTC
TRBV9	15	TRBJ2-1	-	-	CASSVSPGSYNEQFF	TGTGCCAGCAGCGTCTCACCGGGCTCCTACAATGAGCAGTTCTTC
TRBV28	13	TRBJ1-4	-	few	CASSLPFNEKLFF	TGTGCCAGCAGTTTACCATTTAATGAAAAACTGTTTTTT
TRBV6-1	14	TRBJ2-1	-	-	CASKTSVGSSEQFF	TGTGCCAGCAAGACTAGTGTGGGGAGTAGTGAGCAGTTCTTC
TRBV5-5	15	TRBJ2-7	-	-	CASSLGQSQTYEQYF	TGTGCCAGCAGCTTGGGACAGAGCCAAACCTACGAGCAGTACTTC
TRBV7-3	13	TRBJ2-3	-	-	CASSYTTSDTQYF	TGTGCCAGCAGTTACACCACATCAGATACGCAGTATTTT
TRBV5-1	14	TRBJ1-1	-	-	CASSSSLGVTEAFF	TGCGCCAGCAGCTCGAGCCTAGGGGTAACTGAAGCTTTCTTT
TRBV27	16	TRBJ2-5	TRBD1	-	CASSTRQGSQQETQYF	TGTGCCAGCAGTACACGACAGGGGAGTCAACAAGAGACCCAGTACTTC
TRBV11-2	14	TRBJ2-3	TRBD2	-	CASSPGLAADTQYF	TGTGCCAGCAGTCCCGGGCTAGCGGCAGATACGCAGTATTTT
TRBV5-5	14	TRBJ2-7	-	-	CASSIGAGTYEQYF	TGTGCCAGCAGCATAGGTGCAGGTACATACGAGCAGTACTTC
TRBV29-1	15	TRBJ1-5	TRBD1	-	CSVVMTGGGNQPQHF	TGCAGCGTTGTTATGACAGGGGGTGGCAATCAGCCCCAGCATTTT
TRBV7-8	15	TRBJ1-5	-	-	CASSLGGLSNQPQNF	TGTGCCAGCAGCTTAGGAGGGCTGAGCAATCAGCCCCAGAATTTT
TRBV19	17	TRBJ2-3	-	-	CASSIGSAAGGTDTQYF	TGTGCCAGTAGTATAGGGTCGGCGGCCGGTGGCACAGATACGCAGTATTTT
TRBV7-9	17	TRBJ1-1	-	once	CSSSFAREAIGGTEAFF	TGTTCCAGCAGCTTTGCGAGGGAAGCAATCGGGGGCACTGAAGCTTTCTTT
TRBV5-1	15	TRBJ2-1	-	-	CASSPGVERRNEQFF	TGCGCCAGCAGCCCCGGCGTAGAAAGGCGGAATGAGCAGTTCTTC
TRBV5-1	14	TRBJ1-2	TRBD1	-	CASSLQGANYGYTF	TGCGCCAGCAGCTTGCAGGGGGCGAACTATGGCTACACCTTC
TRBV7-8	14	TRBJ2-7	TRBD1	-	CASSSTTGTYEQYF	TGTGCCAGCAGCTCAACGACAGGGACCTACGAGCAGTACTTC
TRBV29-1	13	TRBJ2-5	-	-	CSVDWQGQETQYF	TGCAGCGTTGATTGGCAGGGCCAAGAGACCCAGTACTTC
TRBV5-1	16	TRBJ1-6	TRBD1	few	CASSREPGQVNSPLNF	TGCGCCAGCAGCCGCGAACCGGGACAGGTCAATTCACCCCTCAACTTT
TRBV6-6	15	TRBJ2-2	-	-	CASSYSSGGSGELFF	TGTGCCAGCAGTTACTCGAGCGGCGGGTCCGGGGAGCTGTTTTTT
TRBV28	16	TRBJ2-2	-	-	CASSLLGQGNTGELFF	TGTGCCAGCAGTTTATTGGGGCAGGGTAACACCGGGGAGCTGTTTTTT
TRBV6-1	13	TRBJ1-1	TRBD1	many	CASSRDSHTEAFF	TGTGCCAGCAGCCGGGACAGCCACACTGAAGCTTTCTTT
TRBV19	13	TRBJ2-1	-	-	CASSIARENEQFF	TGTGCCAGTAGTATAGCTAGGGAGAATGAGCAGTTCTTC
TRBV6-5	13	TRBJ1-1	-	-	CASSWTVGTEAFF	TGTGCCAGCAGTTGGACAGTGGGAACTGAAGCTTTCTTT
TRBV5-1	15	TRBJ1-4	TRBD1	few	CASRAGQGVWEKLFF	TGCGCCAGCAGGGCTGGACAGGGCGTGTGGGAAAAACTGTTTTTT
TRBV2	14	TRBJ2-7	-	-	CASNPRPSSYEQYF	TGTGCCAGCAACCCACGGCCTAGCTCCTACGAGCAGTACTTC
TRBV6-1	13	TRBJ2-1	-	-	CASSEALGGEQFF	TGTGCCAGCAGTGAAGCGCTGGGGGGTGAGCAGTTCTTC
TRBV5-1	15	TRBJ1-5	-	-	CASSLAGHGIESQHF	TGCGCCAGCAGCTTGGCGGGACACGGGATCGAGTCCCAGCATTTT
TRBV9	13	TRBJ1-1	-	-	CASSGLLSTEAFF	TGTGCCAGCAGCGGTTTATTGAGCACTGAAGCTTTCTTT
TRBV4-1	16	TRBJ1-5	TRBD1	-	CASSQTGGIGNQPQNF	TGCGCCAGCAGCCAAACAGGGGGCATTGGCAATCAGCCCCAGAATTTT